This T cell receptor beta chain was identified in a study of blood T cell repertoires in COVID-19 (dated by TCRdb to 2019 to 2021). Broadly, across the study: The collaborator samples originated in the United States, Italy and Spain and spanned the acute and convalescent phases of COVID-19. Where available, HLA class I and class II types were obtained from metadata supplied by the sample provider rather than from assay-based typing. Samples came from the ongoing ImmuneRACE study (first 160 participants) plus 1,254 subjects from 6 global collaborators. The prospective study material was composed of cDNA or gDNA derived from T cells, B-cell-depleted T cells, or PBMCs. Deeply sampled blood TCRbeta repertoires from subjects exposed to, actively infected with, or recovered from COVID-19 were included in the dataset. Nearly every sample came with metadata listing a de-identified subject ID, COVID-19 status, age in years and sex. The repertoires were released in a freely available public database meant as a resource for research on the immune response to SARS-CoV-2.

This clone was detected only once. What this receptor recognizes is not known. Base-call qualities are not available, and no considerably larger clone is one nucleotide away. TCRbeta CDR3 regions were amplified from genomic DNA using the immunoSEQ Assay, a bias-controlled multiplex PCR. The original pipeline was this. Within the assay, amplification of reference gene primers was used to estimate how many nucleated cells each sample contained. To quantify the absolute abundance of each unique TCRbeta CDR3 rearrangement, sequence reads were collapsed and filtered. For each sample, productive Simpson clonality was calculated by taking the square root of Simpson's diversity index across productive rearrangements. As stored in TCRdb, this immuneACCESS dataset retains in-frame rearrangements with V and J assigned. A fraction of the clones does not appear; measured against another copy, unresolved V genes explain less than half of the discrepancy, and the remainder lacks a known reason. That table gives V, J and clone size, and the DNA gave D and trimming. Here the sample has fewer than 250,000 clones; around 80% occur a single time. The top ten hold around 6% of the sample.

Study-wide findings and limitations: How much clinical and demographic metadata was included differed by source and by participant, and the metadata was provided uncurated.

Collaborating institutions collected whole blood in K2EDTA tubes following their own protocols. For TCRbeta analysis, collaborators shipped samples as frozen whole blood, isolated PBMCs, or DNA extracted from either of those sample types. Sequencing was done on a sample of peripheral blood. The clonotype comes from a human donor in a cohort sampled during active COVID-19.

The CDR3 region: CASSPSGEGDYGYTF. The DNA sequence follows: TGTGCCAGCAGTCCATCAGGGGAAGGGGACTATGGCTACACCTTC. The rearrangement combines TRBV28 with TRBJ1-2; TRBD1 might be the D gene, on 6 matching bases. The CDR3, from cysteine to phenylalanine, totals 15 residues. Only the CDR3 DNA stays, 45 bases, in frame from base 1. Via the germline V gene, CDR1 is MDHEN and CDR2 SYDVKM. The junction carries 16 bases between V and J, which are trimmed by 5 bases and 3 bases respectively.